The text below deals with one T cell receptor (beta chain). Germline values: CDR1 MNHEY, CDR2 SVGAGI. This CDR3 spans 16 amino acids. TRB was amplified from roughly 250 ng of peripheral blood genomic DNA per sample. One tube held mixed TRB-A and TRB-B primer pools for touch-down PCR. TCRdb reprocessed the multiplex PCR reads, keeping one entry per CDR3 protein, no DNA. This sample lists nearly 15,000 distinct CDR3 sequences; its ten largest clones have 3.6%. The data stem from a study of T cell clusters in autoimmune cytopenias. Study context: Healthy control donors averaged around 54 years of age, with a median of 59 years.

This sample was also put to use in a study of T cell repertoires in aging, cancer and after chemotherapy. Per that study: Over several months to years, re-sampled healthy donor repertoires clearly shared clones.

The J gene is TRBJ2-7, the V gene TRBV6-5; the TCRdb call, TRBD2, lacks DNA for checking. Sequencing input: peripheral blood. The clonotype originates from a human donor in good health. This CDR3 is CASSYSGLAGDYEQYF.